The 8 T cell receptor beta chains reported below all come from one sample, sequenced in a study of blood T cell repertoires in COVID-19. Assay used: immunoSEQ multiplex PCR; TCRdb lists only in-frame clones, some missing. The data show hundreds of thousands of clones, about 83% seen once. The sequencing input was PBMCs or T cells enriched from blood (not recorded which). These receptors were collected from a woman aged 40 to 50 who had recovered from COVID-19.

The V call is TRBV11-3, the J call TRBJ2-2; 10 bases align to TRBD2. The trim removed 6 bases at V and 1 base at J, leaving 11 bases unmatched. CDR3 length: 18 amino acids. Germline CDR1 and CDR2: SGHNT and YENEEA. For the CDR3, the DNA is TGTGCCAGCAGGTTCGGGCTAGCGGGAGTTGGGAACACCGGGGAGCTGTTTTTT. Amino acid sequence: CASRFGLAGVGNTGELFF.

The CDR3 DNA reads TGTGCCAGCAGCTTAAGCGGAGTTGGGACAGATACGCAGTATTTT. This gives the protein CASSLSGVGTDTQYF. The J gene is TRBJ2-3, the V gene TRBV11-3; TRBD2 might be the D (5 bases). From germline, CDR1 is SGHNT and CDR2 YENEEA. V lost 2 bases to trimming and J lost 3 bases, with 12 bases between them. The CDR3 sequence is 15 residues long.

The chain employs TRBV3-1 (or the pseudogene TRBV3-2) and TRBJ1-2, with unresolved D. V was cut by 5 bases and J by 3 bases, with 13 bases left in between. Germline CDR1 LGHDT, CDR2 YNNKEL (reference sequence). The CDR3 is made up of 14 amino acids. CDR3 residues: CASSDYGLDYGYTF. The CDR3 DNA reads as TGTGCCAGCAGCGACTACGGCCTTGACTATGGCTACACCTTC.

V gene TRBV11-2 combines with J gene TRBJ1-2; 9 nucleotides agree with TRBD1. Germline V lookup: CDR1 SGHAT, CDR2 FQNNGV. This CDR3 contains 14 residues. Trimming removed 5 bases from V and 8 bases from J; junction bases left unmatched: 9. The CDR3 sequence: CASSPTTGGGGYTF. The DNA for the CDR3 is TGTGCCAGCAGCCCTACCACAGGGGGCGGAGGCTACACCTTC.

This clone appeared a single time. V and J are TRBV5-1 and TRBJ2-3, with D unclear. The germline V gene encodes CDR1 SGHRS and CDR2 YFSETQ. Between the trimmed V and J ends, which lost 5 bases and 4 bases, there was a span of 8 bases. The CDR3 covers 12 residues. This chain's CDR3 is CASRIGADTQYF. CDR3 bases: TGCGCCAGCAGGATAGGAGCAGATACGCAGTATTTT.

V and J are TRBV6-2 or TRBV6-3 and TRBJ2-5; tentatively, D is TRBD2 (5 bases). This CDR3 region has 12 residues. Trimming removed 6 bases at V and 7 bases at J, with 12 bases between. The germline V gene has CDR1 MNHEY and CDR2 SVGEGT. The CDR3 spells CASSISSGTQYF. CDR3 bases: TGTGCCAGCAGCATTAGCAGCGGGACCCAGTACTTC.

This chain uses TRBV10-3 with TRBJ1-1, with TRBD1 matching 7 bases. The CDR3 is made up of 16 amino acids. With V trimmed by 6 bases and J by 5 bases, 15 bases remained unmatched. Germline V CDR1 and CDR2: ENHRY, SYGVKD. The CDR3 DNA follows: TGTGCCATCAGCCAGGGACAGACGCTTGCCCCAACTGAAGCTTTCTTT. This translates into CAISQGQTLAPTEAFF.

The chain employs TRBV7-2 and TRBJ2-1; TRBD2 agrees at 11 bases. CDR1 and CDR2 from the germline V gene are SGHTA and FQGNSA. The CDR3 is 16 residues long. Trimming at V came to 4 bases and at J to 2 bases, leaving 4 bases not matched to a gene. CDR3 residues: CASSYNSGRAYNEQFF. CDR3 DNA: TGTGCCAGCAGCTACAATAGCGGGAGGGCCTACAATGAGCAGTTCTTC.